Each of the 28 T cell receptor beta chains below was sequenced from the same sample in a study of T cell repertoires and HLA-DP antigens. The repertoire was sequenced with immunoSEQ multiplex PCR; TCRdb's copy has only in-frame clones and lacks some. The sample yields 65,000 to 95,000 clones, about four fifths seen once. No antigen has been identified for these receptors. What was sequenced was CD4+ T cells from PBMCs. These receptors originate from a man between 60 and 75 years old in good health and CMV-seronegative.

The chain has TRBV5-8 and TRBJ1-4; 7 nucleotides agree with TRBD1. V was clipped by 3 bases and J by 7 bases; unmatched bases: 3. The V gene's germline CDR1 is SGHTS and CDR2 YDEGEE. This CDR3 contains 13 residues. The CDR3 is CASSYNRGEKLFF. CDR3 nucleotides: TGTGCCAGCAGCTACAACAGGGGTGAAAAACTGTTTTTT.

Only one count was recorded for this clone. The gene calls are TRBV19 and TRBJ1-3; 10 bases are a match to TRBD1. This CDR3 is built from 16 residues. Germline loops: CDR1 LNHDA, CDR2 SQIVND (reference sequence). The ends lost 8 bases at V and 4 bases at J; junction bases unmatched: 11. The CDR3, as DNA: TGTGCCAGTGCGCCAAGGACAGGGGGTGTCGGAAACACCATATATTTT. This translates into CASAPRTGGVGNTIYF.

This chain links TRBV19 with TRBJ1-5; 8 bases map to TRBD1. CDR1 is LNHDA and CDR2 is SQIVND in the germline V gene (reference sequence). CDR3 length: 15 residues. Losses at the gene ends were 7 bases for V and 1 base for J; bases not matched to a gene: 6. CDR3 nucleotides: TGTGCCAGTACCTTGGACAGGGCAAGCAATCAGCCCCAGCATTTT. Translated, it gives CASTLDRASNQPQHF.

V is TRBV14 and J is TRBJ2-5; D tentatively fits TRBD1 or TRBD2 (5 bases each). The V end was cut by 0 bases, the J end by 4 bases, with 6 bases between. The CDR3 loop spans 13 amino acids. Germline-derived CDR1 and CDR2 are SGHDN and FVKESK. The CDR3 region has the DNA TGTGCCAGCAGCCAAGATGGGACAGAGACCCAGTACTTC. It codes for CASSQDGTETQYF.

In this sample, this clone turned up a few times. This chain links TRBV5-1 with TRBJ1-1; 9 nucleotides line up with TRBD1. Per the germline V gene, CDR1 is SGHRS and CDR2 is YFSETQ. The CDR3 runs to 14 residues. Trimming removed 3 bases from V and 7 bases from J; junction bases left unmatched: 7. CDR3: CASSSNPGQGEAFF. The CDR3 coding sequence is TGCGCCAGCAGCTCAAACCCGGGACAGGGTGAAGCTTTCTTT.

This clone was picked up a small number of times. The chain has TRBV5-4 and TRBJ2-1; 12 bases are shared with TRBD2. Trimming removed 2 bases from V and 4 bases from J; junction bases left unmatched: 1. Germline assignment: CDR1 SGHNT and CDR2 YYREEE (reference sequence). The CDR3 is made up of 15 amino acids. The DNA of the CDR3 is TGTGCCAGCAGCTTACTAGCGGGGGGTTACAATGAGCAGTTCTTC. Translating gives CASSLLAGGYNEQFF.

The V and J genes are TRBV21-1 and TRBJ1-5; the D segment call TRBD1 is taken from the table without a DNA check. TRBV21-1 is a pseudogene. The CDR3 spans 13 residues. CDR3 nucleotide sequence: TGTGCCAGCAGCAAACAGGGAAGGCAGCCCCAGCATTTT. The encoded protein is CASSKQGRQPQHF.

This chain links TRBV7-9 with TRBJ1-1, with D possibly being TRBD1 (5 bases). Germline CDR1 reads SEHNR; CDR2 reads FQNEAQ (reference sequence). The CDR3 contains 13 residues. V shed 3 bases and J shed 6 bases, with 11 bases lying between them. The CDR3 DNA sequence: TGTGCCAGCAGCTTGCAGGGAGAGGCTGAAGCTTTCTTT. Protein product: CASSLQGEAEAFF.

This clone has just a few counts. V and J are TRBV6-1 and TRBJ2-7, with TRBD1 matching over 7 bases. The V segment lost 7 bases and the J segment 7 bases; nucleotides outside the gene matches: 13. Germline assignment: CDR1 MNHNS and CDR2 SASEGT. The CDR3 is 14 residues long. The CDR3 DNA follows: TGTGCCAGCACTGCAACAGGGGCCACCAAGGAGCAGTACTTC. It encodes CASTATGATKEQYF.

This clone has only a few counts. CDR3 in DNA: TGCAGCGCCGGAGAGGGTAGCTCCTACAATGAGCAGTTCTTC. Protein: CSAGEGSSYNEQFF. The chain has TRBV29-1 and TRBJ2-1, with a weak D call TRBD2 (5 bases). Germline V gene sequence: CDR1 SQVTM, CDR2 ANQGSEA. Trimming shortened V by 7 bases and J by 0 bases, and 13 bases separated the two germline ends. The CDR3 is 14 amino acids.

The chain has TRBV14 and TRBJ2-1, with no clear D. Germline loops: CDR1 SGHDN, CDR2 FVKESK. The CDR3 loop spans 13 amino acids. V gave up 1 base and J gave up 13 bases, with 14 bases separating them. Here the CDR3 DNA reads TGTGCCAGCAGCCAAGGGCGACGGGTCATCCAGTTCTTC. This codes for CASSQGRRVIQFF.

In this sample, this clone turned up many times. The J gene is TRBJ1-4, the V gene TRBV19, with D possibly being TRBD1 (5 bases). There are 12 residues in the CDR3. V lost 3 bases, J lost 17 bases, and 16 bases lay in between. Germline CDR1 reads LNHDA; CDR2 reads SQIVND (reference sequence). This CDR3 is CASSIGRGRIFF. CDR3 DNA: TGTGCCAGTAGTATCGGCCGGGGCAGGATTTTTTTT. The variable domain in full, with the rest retrieved from reference TRBV19 and TRBJ1-4, is DGGITQSPKYLFRKEGQNVTLSCEQNLNHDAMYWYRQDPGQGLRLIYYSQIVNDFQKGDIAEGYSVSREKKESFPLTVTSAQKNPTAFYLCASSIGRGRIFFGSGTQLSVL.

The CDR3 DNA reads TGTGCCAGCAGCCAAAAGACTAGCGGGGGTCCAACAGATACGCAGTATTTT. Translation: CASSQKTSGGPTDTQYF. The V call is TRBV14, the J call TRBJ2-3; 12 positions match TRBD2. CDR1 is SGHDN and CDR2 is FVKESK in the germline V gene. This CDR3 is built from 17 residues. Unmatched junction bases numbered 6, after V lost 2 bases and J lost 3 bases.

The chain combines TRBV6-1 with TRBJ1-5; D is ambiguous. The ends were cut back, 4 bases at V and 3 bases at J, with 7 bases in the middle. Germline CDR1 MNHNS, CDR2 SASEGT. This CDR3 has 13 residues. The CDR3 nucleotides read TGTGCCAGCAGTGCCGGCCACAATCAGCCCCAGCATTTT. Its protein is CASSAGHNQPQHF.

The chain carries TRBV18 and TRBJ1-6; D might be TRBD1 (6 bases). Germline lookup yields CDR1 KGHSH and CDR2 LQKENI. This CDR3 has 14 amino acids. V shed 5 bases and J shed 7 bases, with 12 bases lying between them. CDR3 sequence reads: CASSSQGRNSPLHF. The CDR3 DNA reads as TGTGCCAGCTCATCACAGGGTAGGAATTCACCCCTCCACTTT.

This clone has only one observation. The CDR3 loop reads CASSPSVGNTEAFF. The CDR3, as DNA: TGTGCCAGCTCCCCATCGGTGGGGAACACTGAAGCTTTCTTT. The chain employs TRBV18 and TRBJ1-1, with D uncertain. Per germline, CDR1 KGHSH and CDR2 LQKENI. CDR3 length: 14 residues. V lost 6 bases and J lost 1, with 12 bases in between.

This clone has only one observation. The chain employs TRBV4-1 and TRBJ1-6; D is possibly TRBD1 (5 bases). The CDR3 runs 17 residues. Germline V CDR1 and CDR2: MGHRA, YSYEKL. The V gene lost 0 bases and the J gene lost 5 bases, with 14 bases spanning the gap. The CDR3: CASSQDGGTTHNSPLHF. In nucleotides, the CDR3 is TGCGCCAGCAGCCAAGATGGGGGGACGACGCATAATTCACCCCTCCACTTT.

This chain joins TRBV5-5 and TRBJ2-4, with 7 bases aligning to TRBD1. This CDR3 contains 11 residues. Germline values: CDR1 SGHKS, CDR2 YYEKEE (reference sequence). V lost 0 bases and J lost 14; bases outside the gene matches: 2. CDR3 in DNA: TGTGCCAGCAGCTTGGAAACAGGGGAGTACTTC. Amino acids: CASSLETGEYF.

V is TRBV6-5 and J is TRBJ2-2; TRBD1 or TRBD2 may be the D gene (5 bases each). CDR3 length equals 15 residues. Germline V CDR1 and CDR2: MNHEY, SVGAGI. V was cut by 6 bases and J by 7 bases, with 18 bases left in between. CDR3 region: CASSGYGTENGELFF. CDR3 DNA sequence: TGTGCCAGCAGCGGGTATGGGACGGAGAACGGGGAGCTGTTTTTT.

This chain joins TRBV2 and TRBJ1-2; D gene unclear. In germline, CDR1 is SNHLY, CDR2 FYNNEI. The ends were cut back, 3 bases at V and 7 bases at J, with 12 bases in the middle. The CDR3 consists of 13 residues. In DNA, the CDR3 is TGTGCCAGCAGTGACGGTGGGCGGGGTGGCTACACCTTC. It encodes CASSDGGRGGYTF.

This chain connects TRBV5-4 to TRBJ2-2; TRBD2 might be the D (6 bases). V lost 0 bases and J 0 bases, leaving 12 bases between the germline ends. The CDR3 is 17 amino acids. In germline, CDR1 is SGHNT, CDR2 YYREEE (reference sequence). The DNA of the CDR3 is TGTGCCAGCAGCTTGGGGTTGGGGGGACCGAACACCGGGGAGCTGTTTTTT. Its translation is CASSLGLGGPNTGELFF.

The rearrangement joins TRBV29-1 to TRBJ2-2; 7 bases are shared with TRBD2. CDR1 and CDR2 from the germline V gene are SQVTM and ANQGSEA. The CDR3 totals 14 residues. CDR3 in DNA: TGCAGTGCCCTGGGACTAACGAACACCGGGGAGCTGTTTTTT. This codes for CSALGLTNTGELFF.

This chain's CDR3 is CASSYSTGSEGGYTF. The CDR3 coding sequence is TGTGCCAGCAGTTACTCGACAGGGTCGGAAGGAGGCTACACCTTC. This sequence joins TRBV6-5 and TRBJ1-2; 7 positions match TRBD1. CDR1 is MNHEY and CDR2 is SVGAGI in the germline V gene. After removal of 0 bases from V and 8 bases from J, the junction contained 9 bases not matched to a gene. The CDR3 has 15 residues.

This clone came up a few times. The rearrangement uses TRBV6-1 and TRBJ2-5, with D possibly matching TRBD2 (5 bases). CDR1 is MNHNS, CDR2 SASEGT, per germline. This CDR3 has 15 amino acids. The V gene lost 1 base and the J gene lost 4 bases, with 13 bases spanning the gap. CDR3 loop: CASSEGPVAGETQYF. CDR3 nucleotide sequence: TGTGCCAGCAGTGAAGGCCCGGTCGCGGGAGAGACCCAGTACTTC.

The V gene is TRBV11-3, the J gene TRBJ2-1; tentative D call: TRBD1 (6 bases). Trimming stripped 2 bases from V and 2 bases from J, with 10 bases between. Germline CDR1 SGHNT, CDR2 YENEEA. CDR3 length: 15 amino acids. The CDR3: CASSLNRETYNEQFF. The DNA for the CDR3 is TGTGCCAGCAGCTTAAACAGGGAGACCTACAATGAGCAGTTCTTC. Supplemented by reference TRBV11-3 and TRBJ2-1, the full variable domain reads EAGVVQSPRYKIIEKKQPVAFWCNPISGHNTLYWYLQNLGQGPELLIRYENEEAVDDSQLPKDRFSAERLKGVDSTLKIQPAELGDSAVYLCASSLNRETYNEQFFGPGTRLTVL.

CDR3 protein: CASSPRGDTEAFF. CDR3 DNA sequence: TGTGCCAGCAGTCCCAGGGGGGACACTGAAGCTTTCTTT. The rearrangement links TRBV6-1 to TRBJ1-1, with TRBD1 matching 7 bases. V lost 5 bases and J lost 3; bases outside the gene matches: 3. This CDR3 contains 13 residues. Germline V CDR1 and CDR2: MNHNS, SASEGT.

This clone was found a few times. This rearrangement joins TRBV4-3 to TRBJ2-3; tentative D call: TRBD2 (7 bases). This CDR3 spans 18 amino acids. Germline CDR1 and CDR2: LGHNA and YSLEER. V lost 1 base, J lost 2 bases, and 19 bases lay in between. As DNA, the CDR3 is TGCGCCAGCAGCCAAGGCTTGGGAGGGGGGGACCCCACAGATACGCAGTATTTT. Residues: CASSQGLGGGDPTDTQYF.

This chain links TRBV27 with TRBJ2-3; no clear D gene. The CDR3 loop spans 14 amino acids. V was shortened by 6 bases and J by 3 bases, with 13 bases between the two germline ends. In germline, CDR1 is MNHEY, CDR2 SMNVEV (reference sequence). This CDR3 is CASRNRVKTDTQYF. The DNA of the CDR3 is TGTGCCAGCAGGAACCGGGTTAAGACAGATACGCAGTATTTT.